The T cell receptor beta chain described here comes from a study of post-analysis software for immune sequencing data (dated by TCRdb to between 2015 and 2016). About the full investigation: The recorded disease courses included relapsing-remitting, secondary progressive and progressive-relapsing multiple sclerosis, and some patients had no subtype annotation. Patient repertoires were compared against some twelve previously published healthy control repertoires from donors aged roughly 6 to 28 years. A subset of samples was prepared in parallel using single-end sample barcoding, then pooled and co-amplified after Illumina adapter ligation.

TCR beta repertoires were profiled from peripheral blood of some 13 young patients with multiple sclerosis to demonstrate the VDJtools post-analysis software. The multiple sclerosis patients were children and adolescents ranging in age from roughly 6 to 15 years. Relative to germline, V is 3 bases shorter and J is 0 bases shorter, with 7 bases between their ends. Measured from the cysteine to the phenylalanine, the CDR3 is 14 residues long. The sequence is cut down to CDR3 DNA, 42 bases in frame from base 1. This clonotype has more than one count but fewer than ten. Its antigen remains undetermined. No much larger clone is present one base from it, and per-base qualities are unavailable. Overall results and qualifications from the work: Direct clustering with F measure showed strong co-clustering of samples prepared in the same batch, prompting a batch-effect correction. The control group was slightly older than the multiple sclerosis patient group. Compared with controls, multiple sclerosis patients had significantly lower normalized Chao1 diversity, a finding suggesting substantial peripheral T-cell clonal expansion. Roughly 5 TRBV segments, including TRBV5-6, TRBV5-1 and TRBV20-1, were significantly more frequent in patients than controls.

The receptor library was made with PCR. Sequencing used an Illumina HiSeq 2500. To reduce PCR and sequencing biases, unique molecular identifiers were built into the TCR beta cDNA libraries. About 0.5 million cDNA molecules were obtained for every 1 to 10 million input T cells, so each molecule roughly corresponded to one T cell. The same protocol used for the earlier healthy control dataset was applied to prepare and sequence the patient libraries. Within a given batch, samples were prepared together, multiplexed and sequenced on the same HiSeq lane. The authors processed their data as follows. MIGEC handled the raw barcoded reads, throwing out single-read molecular identifier groups before consensus assembly and CDR3 extraction. VDJtools was used for post-analysis of the clonotype tables, with diversity normalized by down-sampling every dataset to the smallest sample size. To correct batch-related cross-sample contamination, repertoire overlap clustering matched CDR3 amino acid sequences but not nucleotide sequences. TCRdb cleaned the public reads at Q25 with fastp, built clones with MiXCR and kept in-frame beta chains. Rows with one shared CDR3 protein collapse into an entry with the most common genes and DNA. TCRdb's processing, not the study's, gives the V and J calls here. The sample records about 400,000 distinct CDR3 sequences, approximately 38% of which are singletons. Jointly, the top ten make up 13% of the sample.

This TCR came from a girl under 18 with multiple sclerosis. The rearranged chain carries TRBV12-3 or TRBV12-4 and TRBJ2-3, with no confident D gene call. The specimen sequenced was blood. In nucleotide form, the sequence is TGTGCCAGCAGTTTGGTTGACAGCACAGATACGCAGTATTTT. Its translation reads: CASSLVDSTDTQYF.